A single sample gave rise to the 26 T cell receptor beta chains below, sequenced in a study of CD8 T cells in ankylosing spondylitis. Findings of the study overall: What appeared characteristic of ankylosing spondylitis blood was a TCR beta motif of several highly homologous variants.

What these receptors recognize is not known. TCRdb analysed the 5' RACE reads with MiXCR anew, one entry per CDR3 protein. This table holds about 500,000 distinct CDR3 sequences, under 5.5% found once. Sequencing used blood, either unsorted or a sorted T cell fraction (not recorded which). These receptors came from a male donor with ankylosing spondylitis.

About this clonotype: A much larger clone is a single base away; this may be a read error. The chain combines TRBV20-1 with TRBJ2-7; D perhaps matches TRBD2 (5 bases). The germline gives CDR1 DFQATT, CDR2 SNEGSKA (reference sequence). This CDR3 comprises 13 residues. Trimming cost V 5 bases and J 4 bases, with 15 bases left between them. The CDR3 DNA reads as TGCAGTGCTGGTAGACGGGGTCGGTACGAGCAGTACTTC. Translating it yields CSAGRRGRYEQYF.

Many counts were recorded for this clonotype. The chain joins TRBV6-1 to TRBJ1-2; 7 bases match TRBD1. The length of the CDR3 is 14 residues. Germline loops: CDR1 MNHNS, CDR2 SASEGT. The V and J ends lost 6 bases and 1 base, in that order; junction bases with no gene match: 5. The CDR3 here is CASRGQDRNYGYTF. CDR3 DNA sequence: TGTGCCAGCAGAGGACAGGATCGTAACTATGGCTACACCTTC.

J is TRBJ2-1 and V is TRBV4-3; TRBD1 might be the D (7 bases). Germline values: CDR1 LGHNA, CDR2 YSLEER. The ends were cut back, 1 base at V and 3 bases at J, with 13 bases in the middle. CDR3 size: 16 residues. CDR3 bases: TGCGCCAGCAGCCAAGGGGGAGGACAGGTCTACAATGAGCAGTTCTTC. Encoded protein: CASSQGGGQVYNEQFF.

About this clonotype: Given a much more abundant clone one base away, this may be a read error. The chain is built from TRBV29-1 and TRBJ2-4; no clear D gene. This CDR3 is 13 amino acids long. Trimming stripped 5 bases from V and 4 bases from J, with 12 bases between. Germline V gene sequence: CDR1 SQVTM, CDR2 ANQGSEA. In nucleotides, the CDR3 is TGCAGCGTTTTTCAGGATCAAAAAAACATTCAGTACTTC. Protein sequence: CSVFQDQKNIQYF.

J is TRBJ2-7 and V is TRBV6-5; TRBD1 is a possible D gene (5 bases). Germline CDR1 MNHEY, CDR2 SVGAGI. Trimming removed 0 bases at V and 4 bases at J, with 10 bases between. The CDR3 consists of 14 residues. The CDR3 sequence: CASSYSRAGYEQYF. CDR3 coding DNA: TGTGCCAGCAGTTACTCCAGGGCCGGTTACGAGCAGTACTTC.

This clonotype has a count of ten or more. The rearrangement joins TRBV29-1 to TRBJ2-1; 9 nucleotides agree with TRBD1. V trimming: 5 bases; J trimming: 12 bases; junction bases outside the gene matches: 14. There are 14 residues in the CDR3. Germline CDR1 is SQVTM and CDR2 is ANQGSEA. CDR3 loop: CSVLRDRELKGQFF. DNA for the CDR3: TGCAGCGTTCTCCGGGACAGGGAACTGAAAGGGCAGTTCTTC.

In this sample, this clonotype turned up many times. V and J are TRBV7-9 and TRBJ2-7, with 7 bases lining up with TRBD2. CDR1 SEHNR and CDR2 FQNEAQ come from the germline V gene (reference sequence). Trimming cost V 10 bases and J 5 bases; bases outside gene matches: 8. This CDR3 is built from 12 residues. Here the CDR3 reads CATGEGLDEQYF. DNA for the CDR3: TGTGCCACCGGGGAGGGCCTCGACGAGCAGTACTTC.

This clonotype came up many times. The junction differs from germline at one of its ends, possibly a read error. The chain has TRBV7-7 and TRBJ2-3, with D uncertain. This CDR3 is 13 amino acids long. Per germline, CDR1 SSHAT and CDR2 FNYEAQ (reference sequence). CDR3 nucleotides: TGTGCTAGCAGCTTTACGCCGAGAGATACGCAGTATTTT. It codes for CASSFTPRDTQYF.

The table lists this clonotype with many counts. The chain recombines TRBV15 with TRBJ1-4, with no clear D. The CDR3 consists of 16 residues. Germline-derived CDR1 and CDR2 are LNHNV and YYDKDF (reference sequence). Trimming removed 2 bases at V and 9 bases at J, with 19 bases between. The CDR3 DNA follows: TGTGCCACCAGCAGATCCGGACTCGACGGAGGGAAAAAACTGTTTTTT. Protein sequence: CATSRSGLDGGKKLFF.

This clonotype was seen many times. The DNA of the CDR3 is TGTGCCAGCCATTACTACAATGAGCAGTTCTTC. The encoded protein is CASHYYNEQFF. The rearrangement joins TRBV12-3 or TRBV12-4 to TRBJ2-1; D uncertain. The CDR3 is made up of 11 amino acids. Trimming took off 8 bases at V and 3 bases at J, with 5 bases between the two ends.

This clonotype was seen at least ten times. The chain joins TRBV7-2 to TRBJ1-4; 11 nucleotides align to TRBD1. J gave up 3 bases and V 4 bases, and 7 bases lay outside the gene matches. There are 17 residues in the CDR3. From germline, CDR1 is SGHTA and CDR2 FQGNSA. The CDR3: CASSSRTGGRANEKLFF. The CDR3 nucleotides are TGTGCCAGCAGCTCTCGGACAGGGGGCAGGGCTAATGAAAAACTGTTTTTT.

This clonotype was observed at least ten times. J is TRBJ2-1 and V is TRBV7-8, with 8 bases matching TRBD2. The CDR3 has 16 residues. J was trimmed by 1 base and V by 5 bases; bases with no gene match: 7. CDR1 SGHVS and CDR2 FQNEAQ come from the germline V gene. The CDR3 sequence: CASSRLTSGSYNEQFF. The CDR3 bases are TGTGCCAGCAGCCGATTAACTAGCGGATCCTACAATGAGCAGTTCTTC.

This clonotype was detected ten times or more. The V gene is TRBV5-1, the J gene TRBJ1-1; 7 bases map to TRBD1. V was clipped by 3 bases and J by 4 bases; unmatched bases: 9. The germline V gene encodes CDR1 SGHRS and CDR2 YFSETQ. The CDR3 has 15 amino acids. CDR3 in amino acids: CASSSAPGQATEAFF. CDR3 bases: TGCGCCAGCAGCTCAGCTCCCGGACAGGCCACTGAAGCTTTCTTT.

This clonotype was observed many times. The CDR3 protein is CASSTDRDTEAFF. CDR3 DNA sequence: TGTGCCAGCAGCACAGACAGGGATACTGAAGCTTTCTTT. This chain joins TRBV7-2 and TRBJ1-1; 7 nucleotides line up with TRBD1. The ends lost 5 bases at V and 5 bases at J; junction bases unmatched: 5. CDR1 is SGHTA and CDR2 is FQGNSA in the germline V gene. The CDR3 consists of 13 residues.

This clonotype was seen many times. The chain carries TRBV27 and TRBJ2-7; 8 positions match TRBD1. Trimming took 9 bases from V and 6 from J; bases not matched to a gene: 10. CDR3 length equals 13 residues. The germline V gene encodes CDR1 MNHEY and CDR2 SMNVEV (reference sequence). The chain's CDR3 is CASLGQGPLEQYF. The CDR3 region has the DNA TGTGCCAGTCTCGGACAGGGCCCCCTCGAGCAGTACTTC.

This sequence joins TRBV6-2 or TRBV6-3 and TRBJ1-1, with D maybe TRBD1 (6 bases). Germline V gives CDR1 MNHEY, CDR2 SVGEGT. Trimming pared 6 bases from V and 3 bases from J, leaving 11 bases between. The length of the CDR3 is 13 residues. The CDR3 DNA is TGTGCCAGCAGCGACAGGATTTACACTGAAGCTTTCTTT. Protein product: CASSDRIYTEAFF.

At least ten counts were recorded for this clonotype. The gene calls are TRBV20-1 and TRBJ2-7; D not resolved. This CDR3 has 13 amino acids. Germline loops: CDR1 DFQATT, CDR2 SNEGSKA (reference sequence). Trimming took off 3 bases at V and 1 base at J, with 10 bases between the two ends. The CDR3 sequence is CSASGLGSYEQYF. Written as DNA, the CDR3 is TGCAGTGCTAGTGGTTTGGGTTCCTACGAGCAGTACTTC.

This clonotype was seen at least ten times. This chain connects TRBV5-1 to TRBJ1-2; no clear D gene. Germline assignment: CDR1 SGHRS and CDR2 YFSETQ. V was pared by 0 bases and J by 10 bases, with 7 bases between. This CDR3 is 11 amino acids long. CDR3 protein: CASSLVLNYTF. CDR3 nucleotides: TGCGCCAGCAGCTTGGTCCTGAACTACACCTTC.

This clonotype was counted at least ten times. The chain links TRBV6-2 or TRBV6-3 to TRBJ2-5; the D is unclear. The V end lost 6 bases, the J end lost 3 bases, and 11 bases lay between the germline ends. Germline V gene sequence: CDR1 MNHEY, CDR2 SVGEGT. This CDR3 region has 13 residues. The chain's CDR3 is CASRGWKEETQYF. The DNA of the CDR3 is TGTGCCAGCAGGGGGTGGAAAGAAGAGACCCAGTACTTC.

This clonotype was recorded many times. The rearrangement uses TRBV7-6 and TRBJ1-2; 7 bases match TRBD1. Germline CDR1 SGHVS, CDR2 FNYEAQ. The V gene end was trimmed by 5 bases and the J gene end by 4 bases; junction bases not matched to a gene: 4. This CDR3 comprises 13 residues. CDR3 coding DNA: TGTGCCAGCAGCATGGGACAGCGCTATGGCTACACCTTC. This codes for CASSMGQRYGYTF.

This clonotype has a count of ten or more. The chain employs TRBV20-1 and TRBJ1-1; the D is unclear. CDR3 length: 13 amino acids. Germline V CDR1 and CDR2: DFQATT, SNEGSKA (reference sequence). The V end was cut by 6 bases, the J end by 1 base, with 12 bases between. The CDR3 protein is CSALGVWNTEAFF. Written as DNA, the CDR3 is TGCAGTGCCCTTGGGGTATGGAACACTGAAGCTTTCTTT.

This clonotype was seen at least ten times. The chain recombines TRBV5-1 with TRBJ2-6; D call uncertain. Deletions cut 1 base from V and 0 bases from J, with 17 bases between. Germline CDR1 and CDR2: SGHRS and YFSETQ. The CDR3 is 19 residues long. Here the CDR3 reads CASSLILHRYISGANVLTF. Written as DNA, the CDR3 is TGCGCCAGCAGCTTGATCCTACATCGTTATATCTCTGGGGCCAACGTCCTGACTTTC.

This clonotype showed up just a few times. The V call is TRBV7-9, the J call TRBJ1-3; D call uncertain. The CDR3 totals 15 residues. Germline V gene data show CDR1 as SEHNR and CDR2 as FQNEAQ (reference sequence). V was clipped by 4 bases and J by 1 base, with 11 bases between them. CDR3 region: CASSSAMESGNTIYF. The CDR3 DNA is TGTGCCAGCAGCTCCGCCATGGAGTCTGGAAACACCATATATTTT.

This clonotype was detected many times. This chain links TRBV29-1 with TRBJ2-5; D is ambiguous. The V gene lost 3 bases and the J gene lost 5 bases, with 10 bases spanning the gap. The germline V gene encodes CDR1 SQVTM and CDR2 ANQGSEA. The CDR3 consists of 12 residues. Here the CDR3 DNA reads TGCAGCGTTGATACAATCGGCGAGACCCAGTACTTC. The encoded protein is CSVDTIGETQYF.

The sample holds many counts of this clonotype. V is TRBV29-1 and J is TRBJ2-1; no reliable D call. Germline V CDR1 and CDR2: SQVTM, ANQGSEA. Trimming stripped 1 base from V and 8 bases from J, with 24 bases between. The CDR3 has 17 residues. The CDR3 here is CSVEGSSDSPVGDEQFF. The CDR3, as DNA: TGCAGCGTTGAAGGATCCAGCGATTCCCCGGTGGGCGATGAGCAGTTCTTC.

V and J are TRBV12-3 or TRBV12-4 and TRBJ2-1; the D is unclear. The CDR3 consists of 14 residues. V lost 3 bases to trimming and J lost 8 bases, with 14 bases between them. CDR3: CASSFLGPGDEQFF. The CDR3 DNA is TGTGCCAGCAGTTTCCTCGGGCCCGGCGATGAGCAGTTCTTC.